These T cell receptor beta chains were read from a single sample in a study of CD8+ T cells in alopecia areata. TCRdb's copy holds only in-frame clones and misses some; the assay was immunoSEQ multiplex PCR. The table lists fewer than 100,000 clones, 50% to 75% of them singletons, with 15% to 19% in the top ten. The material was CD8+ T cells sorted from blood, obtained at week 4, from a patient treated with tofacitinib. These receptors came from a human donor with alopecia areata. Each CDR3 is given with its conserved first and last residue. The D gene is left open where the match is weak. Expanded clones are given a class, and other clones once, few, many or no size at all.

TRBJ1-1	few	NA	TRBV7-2	TGTGCCAGCAGCTTAGGGAGTTACACTGAAGCTTTCTTT	CASSLGSYTEAFF
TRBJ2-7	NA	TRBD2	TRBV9	TGTGCCAGCAGCACCAGTCGAGCGGGGGGGCGGTACGAGCAGTACTTC	CASSTSRAGGRYEQYF
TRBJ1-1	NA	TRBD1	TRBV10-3	TGTGCCATCAGTACTTCAGGGGGCTTGAACACTGAAGCTTTCTTT	CAISTSGGLNTEAFF
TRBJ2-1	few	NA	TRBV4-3	TGCGCCAGCAGCCACTGGACAGTTACCACCCAGGATGAGCAGTTCTTC	CASSHWTVTTQDEQFF
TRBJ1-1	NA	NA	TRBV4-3	TGCGCCAGCAGCCAAGCCTCAGGGAACACTGAAGCTTTCTTT	CASSQASGNTEAFF
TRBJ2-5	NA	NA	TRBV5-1	TGCGCCAGCAGCACAGAGACCCAGTACTTC	CASSTETQYF
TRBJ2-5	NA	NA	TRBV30	TGTGCCTGGAGGGCACTATGGGGCCAAGAGACCCAGTACTTC	CAWRALWGQETQYF
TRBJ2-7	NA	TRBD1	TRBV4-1	TGCGCCAGCAGAAGCAAGGTACAGGGGCTAATCTACGAGCAGTACTTC	CASRSKVQGLIYEQYF
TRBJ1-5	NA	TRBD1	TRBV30	TGTGCTGCGACGCCGGGACAGGGGGATCAGCCCCAGCATTTT	CAATPGQGDQPQHF
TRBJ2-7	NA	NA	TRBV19	TGTGCCAGTAGTATAGATCCGGGAGCGAGTGAGCAGTACTTC	CASSIDPGASEQYF
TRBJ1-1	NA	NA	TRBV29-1	TGCAGCGTTGAAGAGAGTATAAGGGTGTGGGCGAACACTGAAGCTTTCTTT	CSVEESIRVWANTEAFF
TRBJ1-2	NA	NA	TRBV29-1	TGCAGCGTTTCCCGGGGGCTGTCCTACACCTTC	CSVSRGLSYTF
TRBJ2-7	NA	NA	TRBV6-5	TGTGCCAGCAGTTACGGAGACGGTCGCTACGAGCAGTACTTC	CASSYGDGRYEQYF
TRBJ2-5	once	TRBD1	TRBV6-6	TGTGCCAGCACCTCAGGGGGCAGAGTACAAGAGACCCAGTACTTC	CASTSGGRVQETQYF
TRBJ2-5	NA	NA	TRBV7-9	TGTGCCAGCAGCTTTCGGGACGGCCAAGAGACCCAGTACTTC	CASSFRDGQETQYF
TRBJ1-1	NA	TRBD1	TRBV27	TGTGCCAGCAGCCAGGGGGTGGGGAACACTGAAGCTTTCTTT	CASSQGVGNTEAFF
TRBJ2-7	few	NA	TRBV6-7	TGTGCCAGCAGTGATCGAGACAGAGCCTACGAGCAGTACTTC	CASSDRDRAYEQYF
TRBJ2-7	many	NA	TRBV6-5	TGTGCCAGCAGCAAAGGGTCGCTTTACTACGAGCAGTACTTC	CASSKGSLYYEQYF
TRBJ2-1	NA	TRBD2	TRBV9	TGTGCCAGCAGCGCGGGGACTAGCGGATGGGATGAGCAGTTCTTC	CASSAGTSGWDEQFF
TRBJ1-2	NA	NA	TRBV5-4	TGTGCCAGCAGCTTCCAGGGCGGCGGGGGCTACACCTTC	CASSFQGGGGYTF
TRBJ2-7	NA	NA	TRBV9	TGTGCCAGCAGCCCCAGTCGGACGGCCCTCGAGCAGTACTTC	CASSPSRTALEQYF
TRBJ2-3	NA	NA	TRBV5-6	TGTGCCAGCAGGGACGGAGAGGTTGGGGATACGCAGTATTTT	CASRDGEVGDTQYF
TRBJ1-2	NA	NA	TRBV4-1	TGCGCCAGCAGCCATGGGACGGGGGCAGTCATGGGCTACACCTTC	CASSHGTGAVMGYTF
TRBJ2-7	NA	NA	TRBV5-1	TGCGCCAGCAGCTTGTCATCCCACGAGCAGTACTTC	CASSLSSHEQYF
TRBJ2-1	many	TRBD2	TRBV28	TGTGCCAGCAGCCAGCGGGAGGCCTACAATGAGCAGTTCTTC	CASSQREAYNEQFF
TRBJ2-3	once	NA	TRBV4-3	TGCGCCAGCAGCCAAGGTACGGGGTCAGGAGATACGCAGTATTTT	CASSQGTGSGDTQYF
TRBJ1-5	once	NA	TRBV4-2	TGTGCCAGCAGCGCGGAAGAGGGCCCCCAGCCCCAGCATTTT	CASSAEEGPQPQHF
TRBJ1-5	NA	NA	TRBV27	TGTGCCAGCAGTCTAGTGGGACGCAATCAGCCCCAGCATTTT	CASSLVGRNQPQHF
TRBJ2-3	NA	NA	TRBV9	TGTGCCAGCAGCTCGGGACCCGGGACGAGTGGCGATACGCAGTATTTT	CASSSGPGTSGDTQYF
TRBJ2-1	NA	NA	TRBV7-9	TGTGCCAGCAGCTTAAGGCCCAGGACGCAGGGCGACAATGAGCAGTTCTTC	CASSLRPRTQGDNEQFF
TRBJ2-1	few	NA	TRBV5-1	TGCGCCAGCAGCTTGGCCCAGGCTTCCGGGGATGAGCAGTTCTTC	CASSLAQASGDEQFF